The present T cell receptor beta chain was sequenced within a study of vaccination effects on CD4 cells after COVID-19. As for the study in general: Post-vaccine sampling took place a median of 72 days after the second dose.

The data were produced by immunoSEQ multiplex PCR, yet TCRdb's version contains in-frame clones alone and is incomplete. In the table there are 20,000 to 30,000 clones, roughly three quarters of which are singletons. Pools of viral peptides were used by the ViraFEST assay to expand antigen-specific CD4+ T cells ahead of sequencing. Cultured cells yielded isolated CD4+ T cells after nine to ten days. Vaccine administered to participants consisted of two doses of either BNT162b2 or mRNA-1273. After approximately 2 million PBMC were placed in each well, they were cultured with 10 IU/ml IL-2 and about 10 ug/ml peptides. Half-medium replacement with IL-2 medium occurred on days 3 and 7. In the case of this clone: Its target is unknown.

CDR3 length equals 15 residues. The V end lost 6 bases, the J end lost 1 base, and 15 bases lay between the germline ends. The germline gives CDR1 MNHNY, CDR2 SVGAGI (reference sequence). The sequence came from a human donor who received a COVID-19 vaccine. The chain combines TRBV6-6 with TRBJ1-1; D remains unclear. Source: CD4+ T cells from PBMCs cultured with SARS-CoV-2 spike peptides, taken after COVID-19 vaccination. In nucleotides, the CDR3 is TGTGCCAGCAGCCAAAAGGGCGGAGCGAACACTGAAGCTTTCTTT. Residues: CASSQKGGANTEAFF.